At least ten counts were recorded for the clone carrying this T cell receptor (beta chain). Its target is not known. The CDR3 is made up of 13 amino acids. V was pared by 5 bases and J by 3 bases, with 11 bases between. This entry comes from a study of T-cell reconstitution after alpha-beta-depleted transplantation in children. Study observations and caveats: The study reportedly traced alpha-beta T cells about two months after transplant to several hundred expanded graft clones. Surviving recipient T cells and intrathymic progenitors accounted for some patients' high TCRbeta diversity at day 60. Among T cells one year after transplant, newly produced cells accounted for most counts and diversity.

Preparation of the TCRbeta library involved a method that used unique molecular identifiers. TCRdb re-derived calls from the PCR reads in MiXCR, one entry per CDR3 protein. The repertoire holds 65,000 to 85,000 distinct CDR3 sequences, with 9.5% to 13% as singletons. This TCR was sampled from a boy aged 5-17 years with acute myeloid leukemia, due to receive a stem cell transplant. The material sequenced was PBMCs, taken before TCRalphabeta/CD19-depleted stem cell transplant. The genes are TRBV12-3 or TRBV12-4 and TRBJ2-7; D unclear. The CDR3 is CASSLGPVYEQYF. CDR3 DNA: TGTGCCAGCAGTCTCGGTCCGGTCTACGAGCAGTACTTC.